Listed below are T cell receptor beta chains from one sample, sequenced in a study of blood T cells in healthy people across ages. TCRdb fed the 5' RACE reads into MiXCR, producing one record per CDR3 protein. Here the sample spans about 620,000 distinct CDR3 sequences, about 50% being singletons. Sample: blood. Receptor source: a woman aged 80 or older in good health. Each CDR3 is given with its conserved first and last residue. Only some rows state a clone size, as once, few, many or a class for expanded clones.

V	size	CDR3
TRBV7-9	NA	CASSLGGGRAQPQHF
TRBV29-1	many	CSGGQTYNEQFF
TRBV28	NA	CASSVSRTNEKLFF
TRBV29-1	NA	CSVVPGVASAYNEQFF
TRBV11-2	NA	CASSLTARQETQYF
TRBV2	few	CASTVPTTLNTGELFF
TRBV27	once	CATSDISEEKLFF
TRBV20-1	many	CSARVQASSQFF
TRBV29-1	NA	CSGLGPDTQYF
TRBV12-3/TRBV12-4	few	CASSFASMNTEAFF
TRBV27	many	CASSLRQGQSFEQYF
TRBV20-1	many	CSAADRSYEQYF
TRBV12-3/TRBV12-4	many	CASSPLLSLSHEQYF
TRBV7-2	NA	CASSLGLAVNYGYTF
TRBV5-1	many	CASSLAEGASSYEQYF
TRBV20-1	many	CSARTGSLGGYTF
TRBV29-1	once	CSALGRGRADTQYF
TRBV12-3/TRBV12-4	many	CASSFTGNTEAFF
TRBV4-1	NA	CASSQGRQAFF
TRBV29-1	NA	CSVSQRSAEQYF
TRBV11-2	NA	CASSSDWGLAGGSEQFF
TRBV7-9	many	CASSLPSQRANVLTF
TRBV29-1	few	CSVANGYDFDTSNYEQYF
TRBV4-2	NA	CTSSGQGTLNSPLHF
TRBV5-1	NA	CASSLGRTGGEQFF
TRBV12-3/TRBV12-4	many	CASSFKQGIILTQYF
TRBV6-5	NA	CASSPGRTGVGEAFF
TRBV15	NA	CATSREWGNEQYF
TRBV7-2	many	CASSLVAGGYSTDTQYF
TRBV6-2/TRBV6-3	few	CASTRTSAGGKLFF
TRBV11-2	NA	CASSSYPGQGTDTQYF
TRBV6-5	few	CASSYGRGTSSTEAFF
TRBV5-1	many	CASSPPGLNNEQFF
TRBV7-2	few	CASSGRDRYEQYF
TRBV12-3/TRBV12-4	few	CASSFSSITGELFF
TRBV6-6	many	CASSLPSPRGTDTQYF
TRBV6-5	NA	CASSCVRTGEQFF
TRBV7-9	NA	CASSPTVDKNIQYF
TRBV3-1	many	CASSQEDRANIQYF
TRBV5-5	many	CASSPPRGNTYNEQFF
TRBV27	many	CASSLQQGSETQYF
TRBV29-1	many	CSVFSTGATDTQYF
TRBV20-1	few	CSATLGQGQETQFF
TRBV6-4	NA	CASGDSGDTGELFF
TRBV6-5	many	CASSYGQDRGNEQFF
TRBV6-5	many	CASSRGITGFSGANVLTF
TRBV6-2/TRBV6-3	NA	CASSYGRTVFDEQFF
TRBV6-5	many	CASSYSPGTAYGYTF